A selection of T cell receptor beta chains follows, all from one sample in a study of cytomegalovirus exposure and HLA in healthy donors. Sequenced by immunoSEQ multiplex PCR; TCRdb stores in-frame clones only, minus some. The sample records under 200,000 clones, 60% to 80% being singletons. The source material was PBMCs. The receptors originated from a woman in her 30s in good health and CMV-seronegative. The CDR3 runs from the conserved cysteine through the conserved F or W. A D gene is named only where the DNA matches it firmly. Size is stated for part of the rows, as once, few or many counts, or as a class when the clone is expanded.

d_call	clone_size	v_call	j_call	cdr3_nt	cdr3_aa
NA	NA	TRBV27	TRBJ2-7	TGTGCCAGCAGTCCCACGGACCTAGGATTTATCCGCCCTACAGGGCAGTACTTC	CASSPTDLGFIRPTGQYF
TRBD1	few	TRBV2	TRBJ1-5	TGTGCCAGCAGTGGACAGGGGGGAGGCAATCAGCCCCAGCATTTT	CASSGQGGGNQPQHF
NA	once	TRBV5-1	TRBJ1-5	TGCGCCAGCAGCTTGGATTCAGGGAGCAATCAGCCCCAGCATTTT	CASSLDSGSNQPQHF
TRBD2	once	TRBV5-1	TRBJ2-1	TGCGCCAGCAATATCGCGGGGGGCCGCTACAATGAGCAGTTCTTC	CASNIAGGRYNEQFF
TRBD1	NA	TRBV4-1	TRBJ2-7	TGCGCCAGCAGCCTTCGGGACAGGGAGTTCTACGAGCAGTACTTC	CASSLRDREFYEQYF
NA	once	TRBV9	TRBJ2-5	TGTGCCAGCAGCGTAGCGCCAGATCAAGAGACCCAGTACTTC	CASSVAPDQETQYF
TRBD1	NA	TRBV28	TRBJ1-1	TGTGCCAGCAGTCTAAGACAGGGGTGGGGCACTGAAGCTTTCTTT	CASSLRQGWGTEAFF
NA	NA	TRBV29-1	TRBJ1-1	TGCAGCGCTACCGGTTGGAACACTGAAGCTTTCTTT	CSATGWNTEAFF
NA	few	TRBV2	TRBJ2-5	TGTGCCAGCATCCTACAGGGCGGAGAGACCCAGTACTTC	CASILQGGETQYF
TRBD1	NA	TRBV18	TRBJ1-2	TGTGCCAGCTCACCATCCATCACAGGGGGACACGGCTACACCTTC	CASSPSITGGHGYTF
NA	NA	TRBV9	TRBJ2-7	TGTGCCAGCGCAGCTTCCGACAGGAGAACTTACGAGCAGTACTTC	CASAASDRRTYEQYF
NA	NA	TRBV5-6	TRBJ1-1	TGTGCCAGCAGCTCGCCGGGGGGTGAAGCTTTCTTT	CASSSPGGEAFF
NA	NA	TRBV9	TRBJ2-5	TGTGCCAGCAGCGTAGGTACTACAGAGACCCAGTACTTC	CASSVGTTETQYF
NA	NA	TRBV18	TRBJ1-6	TGTGCCAGCTCACCATCAGGGTTCCTATATTCACCCCTCCACTTT	CASSPSGFLYSPLHF
NA	NA	TRBV15	TRBJ2-1	TGTGCCACCAGCACCTTTTCGGGGTCGTACAATGAGCAGTTCTTC	CATSTFSGSYNEQFF
NA	NA	TRBV19	TRBJ2-7	TGTGCCAGTAGTACCCAGGGACACATTCGTTCCTACGAGCAGTACTTC	CASSTQGHIRSYEQYF
TRBD1	few	TRBV30	TRBJ1-2	TGTGCCTGGAGTGGCGGACAGGGACGAAACTATGGCTACACCTTC	CAWSGGQGRNYGYTF
TRBD2	NA	TRBV5-1	TRBJ2-3	TGCGCCAGCAGCTTGGAACTTCTAGCGGGGGGGCTCACAGATACGCAGTATTTT	CASSLELLAGGLTDTQYF
TRBD2	few	TRBV9	TRBJ2-3	TGTGCCAGCAGCCCGCTTTATATGGCGGGGGGCACAGATACGCAGTATTTT	CASSPLYMAGGTDTQYF
TRBD1	once	TRBV11-2	TRBJ2-3	TGTGCCAGCAGCCTAGGGACAGGGTCGAGGGATTTT	CASSLGTGSRDF
TRBD2	NA	TRBV6-5	TRBJ2-7	TGTGCCAGCAGCCGAACTAGCGGGGGACTCTACGAGCAGTACTTC	CASSRTSGGLYEQYF
TRBD1	NA	TRBV4-1	TRBJ1-6	TGCGCCAGCAGCCAGACAGGGGGCTTTTCACCCCTCCACTTT	CASSQTGGFSPLHF